Listed below are T cell receptor beta chains from one sample, sequenced in a study of vaccination and CD4 T cells after COVID-19. TCRdb passed the PCR reads through MiXCR, listing each CDR3 protein once. The table has just over 14,000 distinct CDR3 sequences, around 73% seen once. Their antigens are not known. What was sequenced was CD4+ T cells from blood, cultured in vitro. These receptors all come from a human donor who had recovered from COVID-19. CDR3s include the opening cysteine and the closing phenylalanine or tryptophan. The D gene is left open where the match is weak. Only part of the rows carry a size: once, few, many, or a class if the clone is expanded.

.	.	TRBV28	TRBJ1-2	CASSLFGPGGYTF	TGTGCCAGCAGTTTATTTGGCCCTGGCGGCTACACCTTC
.	.	TRBV12-3/TRBV12-4	TRBJ2-7	CASSGQPAYEQYF	TGTGCCAGCAGTGGACAACCCGCCTACGAGCAGTACTTC
TRBD1	few	TRBV4-2	TRBJ1-1	CASADRGGTEAFF	TGTGCCAGCGCCGACAGGGGAGGTACTGAAGCTTTCTTT
.	.	TRBV20-1	TRBJ2-5	CSARISQPFQETQYF	TGCAGTGCTAGAATCAGCCAACCCTTTCAAGAGACCCAGTACTTC
.	few	TRBV7-2	TRBJ1-3	CASSLAQTASRGNTIYF	TGTGCCAGCAGCTTAGCGCAGACGGCTTCTAGGGGAAACACCATATATTTT
TRBD2	.	TRBV27	TRBJ2-7	CASKTGTSVSYEQYF	TGTGCCAGCAAGACCGGGACTAGCGTTTCCTACGAGCAGTACTTC
.	.	TRBV6-1	TRBJ2-4	CASSEDTGTLQYF	TGTGCCAGCAGTGAGGATACCGGGACACTTCAGTACTTC
TRBD1	once	TRBV7-6	TRBJ2-7	CASSFNSGTEVSYEQYF	TGTGCCAGCAGCTTCAACTCCGGGACAGAAGTCTCCTACGAGCAGTACTTC
TRBD1	.	TRBV15	TRBJ1-4	CATSREKGTGGQKLFF	TGTGCCACCAGCAGAGAGAAGGGGACAGGGGGCCAGAAACTGTTTTTT
TRBD1	.	TRBV20-1	TRBJ1-2	CSARAPGTGPYGYTF	TGCAGTGCTAGAGCTCCTGGGACAGGCCCCTATGGCTACACCTTC
.	.	TRBV27	TRBJ1-6	CASGFTGLGSPLHF	TGTGCCAGCGGGTTTACAGGGCTGGGATCACCCCTCCACTTT
TRBD2	.	TRBV6-2/TRBV6-3	TRBJ2-3	CASSIAGSADTQYF	TGTGCCAGCAGTATAGCGGGAAGCGCAGATACGCAGTATTTT
.	few	TRBV20-1	TRBJ2-5	CSARGARAATETQYF	TGCAGTGCTAGAGGCGCCCGTGCGGCAACGGAGACCCAGTACTTC
TRBD1	.	TRBV6-5	TRBJ1-5	CASSYYRGRQPQHF	TGTGCCAGCAGTTACTACAGGGGGCGGCAGCCCCAGCATTTT
.	.	TRBV20-1	TRBJ1-4	CSARDVGGDEKLFF	TGCAGTGCTAGAGATGTGGGGGGGGATGAAAAACTGTTTTTT
TRBD1	.	TRBV19	TRBJ1-6	CASSTDRGLKSPLHF	TGTGCCAGTAGTACCGACAGGGGCCTAAAGTCACCCCTCCACTTT
.	.	TRBV7-2	TRBJ2-5	CASSLINKEETQYF	TGTGCCAGCAGCTTAATCAACAAGGAAGAGACCCAGTACTTC
.	few	TRBV20-1	TRBJ1-2	CRHPGQGFNGYTF	TGCAGACACCCTGGGCAGGGCTTTAATGGCTACACCTTC
.	once	TRBV7-2	TRBJ2-5	CASSLEYQETQYF	TGTGCCAGCAGCTTAGAGTACCAAGAGACCCAGTACTTC
TRBD1	.	TRBV7-2	TRBJ1-2	CASSLAWTGANYGYTF	TGTGCCAGCAGCTTAGCCTGGACAGGGGCCAACTATGGCTACACCTTC
.	.	TRBV4-1	TRBJ1-1	CASSQGRGNTEAFF	TGCGCCAGCAGCCAAGGGAGGGGGAACACTGAAGCTTTCTTT
TRBD1	.	TRBV28	TRBJ1-6	CASSVHRGSYNSPLHF	TGTGCCAGCAGTGTTCACAGGGGAAGTTATAATTCACCCCTCCACTTT
.	.	TRBV6-1	TRBJ2-7	CASSLRWQGLYEQYF	TGTGCCAGCAGTCTGAGGTGGCAGGGTCTCTACGAGCAGTACTTC
TRBD2	.	TRBV7-9	TRBJ2-5	CASSLDSGKTQYF	TGTGCCAGCAGCTTAGATAGCGGGAAGACCCAGTACTTC
.	.	TRBV28	TRBJ1-5	CASIGSVIQPQHF	TGTGCCAGCATTGGTTCGGTAATTCAGCCCCAGCATTTT
.	.	TRBV29-1	TRBJ1-2	CSVPSTGYGYTF	TGCAGCGTCCCGAGCACAGGCTATGGCTACACCTTC
.	.	TRBV7-2	TRBJ2-7	CASSLAGTERGEQYF	TGTGCCAGCAGCTTGGCAGGGACCGAACGGGGTGAGCAGTACTTC
.	few	TRBV6-2/TRBV6-3	TRBJ1-5	CASTPHRVSQPQHF	TGTGCCAGCACCCCTCACAGGGTTTCTCAGCCCCAGCATTTT
.	few	TRBV7-2	TRBJ2-5	CASSLLGAGETQYF	TGTGCCAGCAGCTTACTTGGAGCAGGGGAGACCCAGTACTTC
.	.	TRBV6-2/TRBV6-3	TRBJ1-1	CASNPRGSVVGTEAFF	TGTGCCAGCAACCCTAGGGGGTCTGTGGTGGGAACTGAAGCTTTCTTT
TRBD2	.	TRBV27	TRBJ2-3	CASGTQAGGTTDTQYF	TGTGCCAGCGGAACGCAAGCGGGAGGGACCACAGATACGCAGTATTTT
.	.	TRBV7-2	TRBJ1-3	CASSPSTTSGNTIYF	TGTGCCAGCAGCCCCAGCACCACCTCTGGAAACACCATATATTTT
.	few	TRBV7-6	TRBJ1-1	CASSLVGGVGTEAFF	TGTGCCAGCAGCTTAGTTGGAGGCGTTGGAACTGAAGCTTTCTTT
.	.	TRBV7-9	TRBJ1-6	CASSPGDRINSPLHF	TGTGCCAGCAGCCCTGGTGACAGGATTAATTCACCCCTCCACTTT
TRBD1	large	TRBV7-2	TRBJ1-2	CASSLFRGGTGREGYTF	TGTGCCAGCAGCTTATTTCGTGGGGGGACAGGAAGAGAAGGCTACACCTTC
.	.	TRBV7-2	TRBJ2-7	CASSLVGGSEQYF	TGTGCCAGCAGCTTAGTCGGGGGCTCCGAGCAGTACTTC
.	.	TRBV6-4	TRBJ1-1	CASRSSLNTEAFF	TGTGCCAGCCGGAGTTCGCTTAACACTGAAGCTTTCTTT
.	.	TRBV28	TRBJ2-7	CASRWDWMGEQYF	TGTGCCAGCAGGTGGGACTGGATGGGGGAGCAGTACTTC
.	few	TRBV7-2	TRBJ1-5	CASSSQGSNQPQHF	TGTGCCAGCAGCTCCCAGGGTAGCAATCAGCCCCAGCATTTT
TRBD2	.	TRBV20-1	TRBJ2-5	CSAQPGIAGLQETQYF	TGCAGTGCGCAACCTGGAATAGCGGGCCTCCAAGAGACCCAGTACTTC
TRBD1	.	TRBV28	TRBJ1-6	CASTTSGQGRSPLHF	TGTGCCAGCACAACCTCTGGACAGGGCAGGTCACCCCTCCACTTT
TRBD1	.	TRBV24-1	TRBJ1-1	CATSDLGTGGNTEAFF	TGTGCCACCAGTGATTTGGGGACAGGGGGGAACACTGAAGCTTTCTTT
TRBD1	.	TRBV20-1	TRBJ2-5	CSAVTGANTETQYF	TGCAGTGCAGTGACAGGGGCCAATACGGAGACCCAGTACTTC
TRBD2	once	TRBV19	TRBJ2-2	CASSTPSGRTTGELFF	TGTGCCAGTAGTACCCCTAGCGGGAGGACCACCGGGGAGCTGTTTTTT
.	once	TRBV5-8	TRBJ2-7	CASSPLTVYEQYF	TGTGCCAGCAGCCCACTGACTGTCTACGAGCAGTACTTC
.	.	TRBV20-1	TRBJ1-5	CSVESAGSSNQPQHF	TGCAGTGTAGAGAGTGCTGGAAGTAGCAATCAGCCCCAGCATTTT